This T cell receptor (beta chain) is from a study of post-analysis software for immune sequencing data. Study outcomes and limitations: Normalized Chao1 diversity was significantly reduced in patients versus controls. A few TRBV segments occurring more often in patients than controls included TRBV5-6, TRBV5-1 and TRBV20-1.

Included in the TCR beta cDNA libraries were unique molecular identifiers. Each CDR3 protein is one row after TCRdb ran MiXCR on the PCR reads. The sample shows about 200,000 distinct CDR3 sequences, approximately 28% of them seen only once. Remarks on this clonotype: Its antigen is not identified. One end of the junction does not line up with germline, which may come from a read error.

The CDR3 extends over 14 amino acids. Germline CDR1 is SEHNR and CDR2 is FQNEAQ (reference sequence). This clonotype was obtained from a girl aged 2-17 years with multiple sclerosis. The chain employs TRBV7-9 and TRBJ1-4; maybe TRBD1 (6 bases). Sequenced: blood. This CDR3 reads CASSLSVQGEKLFF. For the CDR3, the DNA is TGCGCCAGCAGCTTATCAGTCCAGGGGGAAAAACTGTTTTTT.